The 32 T cell receptor beta chains below all came from one sample that was sequenced in a study of shared clonotypes between healthy human individuals. The naive CD8 population came from CD45RO-negative cells selected for CCR7, without terminally differentiated effector memory CD45RA+ cells. Here immunoSEQ multiplex PCR was the method, and the copy in TCRdb shows in-frame clones only, minus some. This sample has approximately 650,000 clones, with just under 97% found just once. The sequenced material came from naive CD8+ T cells sorted from blood. These receptors originate from a woman in her 30s in good health.

The chain combines TRBV9 with TRBJ1-1, with D tentatively TRBD1 (5 bases). Germline CDR1 is SGDLS and CDR2 is YYNGEE. The germline V and J ends were trimmed by 3 bases and 0 bases, with 15 bases remaining between them. The CDR3 is 16 amino acids. The CDR3 DNA is TGTGCCAGCAGCGGCGCAGGGACGGGAATGAACACTGAAGCTTTCTTT. Translation: CASSGAGTGMNTEAFF.

This sequence joins TRBV7-4 and TRBJ1-5, with TRBD1 identical over 8 bases. There are 17 residues in the CDR3. Germline V gene data show CDR1 as SGHVT and CDR2 as SQSDAQ. V shed 5 bases and J 0 bases; nucleotides not matched to a gene: 9. CDR3 region: CASSKKGQEYSNQPQHF. CDR3 nucleotides: TGTGCCAGCAGCAAAAAGGGACAGGAGTATAGCAATCAGCCCCAGCATTTT.

The chain combines TRBV13 with TRBJ2-7; TRBD2 is a possible D gene (6 bases). The CDR3 runs 17 residues. The germline CDR1 and CDR2 sequences are PRHDT and FYEKMQ (reference sequence). V lost 4 bases, J lost 5 bases, and 24 bases lay in between. CDR3 protein: CASSSTHWDLGSDEQYF. The CDR3 nucleotides are TGTGCCAGCAGCTCTACCCACTGGGACTTGGGGAGCGACGAGCAGTACTTC.

The chain is built from TRBV19 and TRBJ2-1; the D gene is possibly TRBD1 (5 bases). The V gene lost 7 bases and the J gene lost 2 bases, with 18 bases spanning the gap. The length of the CDR3 is 16 residues. Germline V gene sequence: CDR1 LNHDA, CDR2 SQIVND (reference sequence). In DNA form, the CDR3 reads TGTGCCAGTATGGGGCTTCCAGCAACAGCCTACAATGAGCAGTTCTTC. This translates into CASMGLPATAYNEQFF.

This chain joins TRBV4-1 and TRBJ1-4, with 7 bases aligning to TRBD1. Germline-derived CDR1 and CDR2 are MGHRA and YSYEKL. The CDR3 covers 16 residues. V shed 2 bases, J shed 3 bases, and the junction held 6 bases outside the gene matches. As DNA, the CDR3 is TGCGCCAGCAGCCAAAGTGGGACAGAAGCTAATGAAAAACTGTTTTTT. Its translation: CASSQSGTEANEKLFF.

The gene calls are TRBV19 and TRBJ1-1, with D possibly TRBD1 on 5 matching bases. The CDR3 covers 13 residues. Germline assignment: CDR1 LNHDA and CDR2 SQIVND (reference sequence). V was cut by 7 bases and J by 7 bases, with 16 bases left in between. This CDR3 reads CASKGGGMIEAFF. CDR3 nucleotides: TGTGCCAGTAAGGGCGGGGGAATGATTGAAGCTTTCTTT.

CDR3 DNA sequence: TGCAGCGTTGGGCAGGGCGAGGAGGAGACCCAGTACTTC. Amino acid sequence: CSVGQGEEETQYF. This chain links TRBV29-1 with TRBJ2-5; D possibly corresponds to TRBD1 (5 bases). Per germline, CDR1 SQVTM and CDR2 ANQGSEA. This CDR3 contains 13 residues. Trimming stripped 4 bases from V and 5 bases from J, with 14 bases between.

The chain's CDR3 is CASSLGTGEEQYF. The CDR3 nucleotides are TGTGCCAGCAGCTTAGGGACAGGGGAGGAGCAGTACTTC. The rearrangement joins TRBV7-7 to TRBJ2-7, with TRBD1 matching 9 bases. The germline CDR1 and CDR2 sequences are SSHAT and FNYEAQ (reference sequence). J lost 7 bases, V lost 1 base, and 2 bases had no gene match. This CDR3 comprises 13 residues. The whole variable domain, remainder taken from reference TRBV7-7 and TRBJ2-7, is GAGVSQSPRYKVTKRGQDVTLRCDPISSHATLYWYQQALGQGPEFLTYFNYEAQPDKSGLPSDRFSAERPEGSISTLTIQRTEQRDSAMYRCASSLGTGEEQYFGPGTRLTVT.

The chain combines TRBV6-6 with TRBJ2-1, with D possibly TRBD1 on 5 matching bases. The V end lost 2 bases, the J end lost 4 bases, and 9 bases lay between the germline ends. CDR3 length: 14 amino acids. Germline V CDR1 and CDR2: MNHNY, SVGAGI (reference sequence). The CDR3 loop reads CASSYGQGYNEQFF. The DNA of the CDR3 is TGTGCCAGCAGTTACGGGCAGGGTTACAATGAGCAGTTCTTC.

The rearrangement joins TRBV9 to TRBJ2-3; 12 positions agree with TRBD1. Germline V CDR1 and CDR2: SGDLS, YYNGEE. The CDR3 is 16 residues long. V dropped 6 bases and J dropped 4; count of bases not matched to a gene: 9. The CDR3 protein is CASTTRGQGASDTQYF. CDR3 DNA sequence: TGTGCCAGCACCACTCGGGGACAGGGGGCGTCAGATACGCAGTATTTT.

This clone was observed once. The chain joins TRBV2 to TRBJ1-1, with 12 bases that match TRBD1. The CDR3 covers 15 residues. The V segment lost 10 bases and the J segment 5 bases; nucleotides outside the gene matches: 11. Germline CDR1 is SNHLY and CDR2 is FYNNEI. This CDR3 is CANPRDRGRWTEAFF. The CDR3 bases are TGTGCCAACCCACGGGACAGGGGGCGGTGGACTGAAGCTTTCTTT.

The chain employs TRBV10-3 and TRBJ2-5, with TRBD2 matching over 15 bases. Germline CDR1 reads ENHRY; CDR2 reads SYGVKD. V lost 4 bases, J lost 2 bases, and 5 bases stayed unmatched. CDR3 length equals 17 residues. CDR3: CAISVGLAGGPQETQYF. CDR3 DNA sequence: TGTGCCATCAGTGTAGGACTAGCGGGAGGGCCACAAGAGACCCAGTACTTC.

The rearrangement links TRBV12-2 to TRBJ1-1. TRBV12-2 is a pseudogene locus. CDR3 size: 14 residues. CDR3 amino acids: CASRLGRENTEAFF. DNA for the CDR3: TGTGCAAGTCGCTTAGGAAGGGAGAACACTGAAGCTTTCTTT.

This CDR3 reads CASSQAGIEMNTEAFF. Here the CDR3 DNA reads TGCGCCAGCAGCCAAGCCGGGATTGAGATGAACACTGAAGCTTTCTTT. V gene TRBV4-1 combines with J gene TRBJ1-1; D uncertain. This CDR3 contains 16 residues. Germline assignment: CDR1 MGHRA and CDR2 YSYEKL. Trimming stripped 1 base from V and 0 bases from J, with 12 bases between.

The V gene is TRBV29-1, the J gene TRBJ2-5; 8 positions agree with TRBD1. The J call may be wrong; the DNA end is better matched by TRBJ2-7. There are 11 residues in the CDR3. CDR1 is SQVTM, CDR2 ANQGSEA, per germline. For the CDR3, the DNA is TGCAGCACCGGACAGGGACGCGAGCAGTACTTC. It specifies CSTGQGREQYF.

The chain carries TRBV28 and TRBJ2-5, with 7 bases fitting TRBD1. The ends lost 4 bases at V and 1 base at J; junction bases unmatched: 9. The CDR3 runs to 16 residues. Germline V lookup: CDR1 MDHEN, CDR2 SYDVKM. CDR3 amino acids: CASSWFGRQGQETQYF. CDR3 sequence (DNA): TGTGCCAGCAGTTGGTTTGGGCGACAGGGCCAAGAGACCCAGTACTTC.

V and J are TRBV2 and TRBJ2-7; a possible D gene is TRBD2 (5 bases). Germline loops: CDR1 SNHLY, CDR2 FYNNEI. The ends were cut back, 6 bases at V and 3 bases at J, with 12 bases in the middle. The CDR3 has 13 amino acids. CDR3 nucleotide sequence: TGTGCCAGCAGCCCCGGACGGGGCTACGAGCAGTACTTC. The encoded protein is CASSPGRGYEQYF.

The V call is TRBV21-1, the J call TRBJ2-7; whether TRBD1, the table's D call, matches the DNA was not checked. TRBV21-1 is marked as a pseudogene. This CDR3 spans 22 amino acids. The chain's CDR3 is CASSLSRGPRELVEEESYEQYF. The CDR3 nucleotides read TGTGCCAGCAGCCTCAGCAGGGGGCCGCGGGAGTTGGTTGAGGAAGAATCCTACGAGCAGTACTTC.

The chain links TRBV6-5 to TRBJ2-7; the D gene is possibly TRBD2 (6 bases). The length of the CDR3 is 15 residues. The V and J ends lost 6 bases and 4 bases respectively, with 19 bases between them. Germline loops: CDR1 MNHEY, CDR2 SVGAGI. The CDR3 DNA reads TGTGCCAGCAGCCCCTTAGCGGTAGGGATATACGAGCAGTACTTC. It specifies CASSPLAVGIYEQYF.

V gene TRBV27 combines with J gene TRBJ1-1; D not certain. CDR1 and CDR2 from the germline V gene are MNHEY and SMNVEV (reference sequence). V was clipped by 7 bases and J by 4 bases, with 7 bases between them. This CDR3 has 11 amino acids. In nucleotides, the CDR3 is TGTGCCAGCAAAGGCGGCACTGAAGCTTTCTTT. Its translation is CASKGGTEAFF.

The chain uses TRBV5-1 and TRBJ2-7; D may be TRBD1 (6 bases). The CDR3 contains 13 residues. Trimming pared 0 bases from V and 5 bases from J, leaving 9 bases between. In germline, CDR1 is SGHRS, CDR2 YFSETQ. The CDR3 coding sequence is TGCGCCAGCAGCTTGGACAGGGTCAACGAGCAGTACTTC. Encoded protein: CASSLDRVNEQYF.

The chain links TRBV6-6 to TRBJ2-5, with TRBD1 matching 8 bases. The J call may be in error: the DNA end matches TRBJ2-7 better. Germline CDR1 MNHNY, CDR2 SVGAGI (reference sequence). This CDR3 region has 16 residues. This CDR3 reads CASSFLQGESSYEQYF. The CDR3 bases are TGTGCCAGCAGTTTCCTACAGGGGGAGAGCTCCTACGAGCAGTACTTC.

The V gene is TRBV5-1, the J gene TRBJ2-7; D is possibly TRBD2 (6 bases). This CDR3 is built from 15 residues. V lost 5 bases and J lost 5, with 20 bases in between. Germline assignment: CDR1 SGHRS and CDR2 YFSETQ. In DNA form, the CDR3 reads TGCGCCAGCAGTTCGAACCCGGGACTTACCCACGAGCAGTACTTC. Amino acid sequence: CASSSNPGLTHEQYF.

The rearrangement uses TRBV29-1 and TRBJ2-7; D is unresolved. CDR3 size: 12 residues. The germline CDR1 and CDR2 sequences are SQVTM and ANQGSEA. Trimming removed 6 bases at V and 5 bases at J, with 14 bases between. The CDR3 sequence is CSVALDPHEQYF. As DNA, the CDR3 is TGCAGCGTCGCTCTGGATCCCCACGAGCAGTACTTC.

The chain couples TRBV5-6 to TRBJ2-7, with 7 bases matching TRBD1. The CDR3 spans 15 residues. Trimming at V came to 4 bases and at J to 3 bases, leaving 10 bases not matched to a gene. Per the germline V gene, CDR1 is SGHDT and CDR2 is YYEEEE. Written as DNA, the CDR3 is TGTGCCAGCAGCCAGGGACAGCGGTCCCTCTACGAGCAGTACTTC. Residues: CASSQGQRSLYEQYF.

This clone was counted a single time. One junction end does not reproduce the germline sequence, and a read error may be involved. This sample includes further DNA sequences coding for the same CDR3. V is TRBV27 and J is TRBJ1-5; D remains ambiguous. This CDR3 spans 15 amino acids. CDR1 is MNHEY, CDR2 SMNVEV, per germline (reference sequence). The CDR3 bases are TGTGCCAGCAGCTTATCCACGGGAAGCAATCAGCCCCAGCATTTT. Its translation: CASSLSTGSNQPQHF.

This clone was found once. CDR3 nucleotides: TGTGCCAGCAGCCAATCGACCTCAATAGCGGCAAGCACAGATACGCAGTATTTT. Encoded protein: CASSQSTSIAASTDTQYF. This sequence joins TRBV4-2 and TRBJ2-3, with TRBD2 as a possible D gene (6 bases). Trimming left V 2 bases short and J 0 bases short, with 18 bases between. Germline loops: CDR1 LGHNA, CDR2 YNFKEQ. This CDR3 spans 18 amino acids.

This sequence joins TRBV5-6 and TRBJ1-1; D is uncertain. The CDR3 covers 15 residues. With 6 bases removed from V and 0 bases from J, the gap between germline ends came to 15 bases. Per germline, CDR1 SGHDT and CDR2 YYEEEE. The CDR3 sequence is CASTPRWPMNTEAFF. The CDR3 DNA follows: TGTGCCAGCACCCCCAGGTGGCCCATGAACACTGAAGCTTTCTTT.

The chain employs TRBV12-5 and TRBJ2-1; 7 positions agree with TRBD2. After removal of 3 bases from V and 8 bases from J, the junction contained 16 bases not matched to a gene. Germline V gene sequence: CDR1 LGHNT, CDR2 FRNRAP. The CDR3 contains 17 residues. The CDR3 nucleotides read TGTGCTAGTGGTTTTTTCGCGGGAGTGTCGACGGTCGATGAGCAGTTCTTC. Translated: CASGFFAGVSTVDEQFF.

This clone was counted once. The chain carries TRBV9 and TRBJ2-7; 7 positions match TRBD2. There are 16 residues in the CDR3. Per germline, CDR1 SGDLS and CDR2 YYNGEE. V dropped 0 bases and J dropped 2; count of bases not matched to a gene: 8. This chain's CDR3 is CASSVGGGSVTYEQYF. As DNA, the CDR3 is TGTGCCAGCAGCGTAGGCGGCGGGAGTGTCACCTACGAGCAGTACTTC. The variable domain in full, completed from reference TRBV9 and TRBJ2-7, reads DSGVTQTPKHLITATGQRVTLRCSPRSGDLSVYWYQQSLDQGLQFLIQYYNGEERAKGNILERFSAQQFPDLHSELNLSSLELGDSALYFCASSVGGGSVTYEQYFGPGTRLTVT.

V is TRBV10-2 and J is TRBJ2-5; no reliable D call. The better agreement between TRBJ2-7 and the DNA end casts doubt on the J call. There are 10 residues in the CDR3. CDR1 is WSHSY and CDR2 is SAAADI in the germline V gene. The CDR3 DNA reads TGCGCCAGCAGTGACTACGAGCAGTACTTC. This codes for CASSDYEQYF.

This clone was detected once. Written as DNA, the CDR3 is TGTGCCAGCAGCCTAGCTGGCGGCGAGCAGTTCTTC. Translation: CASSLAGGEQFF. This rearrangement joins TRBV11-2 to TRBJ2-1; a possible D gene is TRBD2 (5 bases). The CDR3 contains 12 residues. V lost 5 bases to trimming and J lost 10 bases, with 12 bases between them. The germline CDR1 and CDR2 sequences are SGHAT and FQNNGV.